This TCR beta chain was recovered during a study of control samples from healthy donors and cancer patients. Some clones are missing from TCRdb's copy, which holds only in-frame ones; the method was immunoSEQ multiplex PCR. The sample lists fewer than 200,000 clones; roughly 93% were seen once. The TCR comes from a man aged 18 to 30 in good health. The sample was blood.

The CDR3 sequence is CASGPRTPEGYTF. CDR3 DNA: TGTGCTAGTGGTCCCAGGACACCAGAAGGCTACACCTTC. The genes are TRBV12-5 and TRBJ1-2; D perhaps matches TRBD1 (5 bases). Per germline, CDR1 LGHNT and CDR2 FRNRAP. The V end lost 5 bases, the J end lost 8 bases, and 15 bases lay between the germline ends. The CDR3 consists of 13 residues. Complete variable domain (other parts from reference TRBV12-5 and TRBJ1-2): DARVTQTPRHKVTEMGQEVTMRCQPILGHNTVFWYRQTMMQGLELLAYFRNRAPLDDSGMPKDRFSAEMPDATLATLKIQPSEPRDSAVYFCASGPRTPEGYTFGSGTRLTVV.